The 3 T cell receptor beta chains below were found in one sample sequenced in a study of blood T cell repertoires in COVID-19 (dated by TCRdb to about 2020). The library relied on the immunoSEQ multiplex PCR assay. TCRdb stores this immuneACCESS table with in-frame sequences only. Part of the clones is absent; in the studies checked, under half of the shortfall reflects unresolved V genes, and no reason is known for the rest. In all, the sample holds about 240,000 clones, and more than 80% of those were seen once. Clones ranked in the top ten supply more than 5.5% of the sample. What was sequenced was peripheral blood. The receptor set was obtained from a human donor in a cohort sampled during active COVID-19.

The chain employs TRBV12-3 or TRBV12-4 and TRBJ1-1; D remains unclear. V shed 3 bases and J shed 2 bases, with 4 bases lying between them. CDR3 length: 12 residues. CDR3 residues: CASSFSNTEAFF. Written as DNA, the CDR3 is TGTGCCAGCAGTTTCTCTAACACTGAAGCTTTCTTT.

V usage is TRBV6-5 and J usage is TRBJ1-1; TRBD1 might be the D (6 bases). Germline V gene lookup returns CDR1 MNHEY and CDR2 SVGAGI. The ends were cut back, 6 bases at V and 8 bases at J, with 13 bases in the middle. CDR3 length equals 12 residues. The CDR3 is CASRGTLKEAFF. Written as DNA, the CDR3 is TGTGCCAGCAGGGGGACACTAAAGGAAGCTTTCTTT.

This chain links TRBV19 with TRBJ2-1; no reliable D call. The V and J ends lost 9 bases and 5 bases respectively, with 8 bases between them. This CDR3 spans 11 amino acids. In germline, CDR1 is LNHDA, CDR2 SQIVND (reference sequence). CDR3 amino acids: CASSVNNEQFF. Written as DNA, the CDR3 is TGTGCCAGCAGCGTTAACAATGAGCAGTTCTTC.